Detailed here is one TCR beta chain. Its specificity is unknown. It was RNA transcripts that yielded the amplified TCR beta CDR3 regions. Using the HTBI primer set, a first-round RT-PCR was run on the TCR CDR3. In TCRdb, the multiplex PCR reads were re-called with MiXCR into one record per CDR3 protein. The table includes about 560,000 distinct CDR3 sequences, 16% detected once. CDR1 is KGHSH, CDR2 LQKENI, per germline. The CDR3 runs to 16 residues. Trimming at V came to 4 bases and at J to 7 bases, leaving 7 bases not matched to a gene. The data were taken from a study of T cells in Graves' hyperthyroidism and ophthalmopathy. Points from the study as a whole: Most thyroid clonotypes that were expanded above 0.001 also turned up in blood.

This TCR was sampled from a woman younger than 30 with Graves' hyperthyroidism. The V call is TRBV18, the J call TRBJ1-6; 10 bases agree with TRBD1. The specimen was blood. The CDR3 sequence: CASSLRTTGGNSPLHF. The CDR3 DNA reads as TGTGCCAGCTCACTAAGAACGACAGGGGGCAATTCACCCCTCCACTTT.